The 24 T cell receptor beta chains given below trace back to one sample, sequenced in a study of T cell responses to AZD1222 COVID-19 vaccine. TCRdb's copy holds only in-frame clones and misses some; the assay was immunoSEQ multiplex PCR. In the table there are tens of thousands of clones, 75% to 90% of which are singletons. The sample was peripheral blood, taken 28 days after the second AZD1222 dose. These receptors were collected from an adult who received the AZD1222 COVID-19 vaccine.

Here the CDR3 reads CASGMNQPQHF. The CDR3 nucleotides are TGTGCCAGCGGAATGAATCAGCCCCAGCATTTT. The chain is built from TRBV27 and TRBJ1-5; D is unresolved. This CDR3 has 11 residues. CDR1 is MNHEY and CDR2 is SMNVEV in the germline V gene (reference sequence). V dropped 8 bases and J dropped 4 bases, with 6 bases sitting between them.

The chain couples TRBV5-1 to TRBJ2-2, with TRBD1 identical over 9 bases. Germline assignment: CDR1 SGHRS and CDR2 YFSETQ. This CDR3 has 15 residues. Trimming cost V 4 bases and J 5 bases; bases outside gene matches: 6. CDR3 bases: TGCGCCAGCAGCGTAGGGACAGGGTATACCGGGGAGCTGTTTTTT. This translates into CASSVGTGYTGELFF.

The chain combines TRBV9 with TRBJ2-7, with D uncertain. The ends were cut back, 4 bases at V and 6 bases at J, with 11 bases in the middle. Germline V lookup: CDR1 SGDLS, CDR2 YYNGEE. The CDR3 runs 12 residues. DNA for the CDR3: TGTGCCAGCAGCACCTCAACGGGCGAGCAGTACTTC. This codes for CASSTSTGEQYF.

The chain combines TRBV7-8 with TRBJ2-3, with TRBD1 matching 9 bases. This CDR3 is built from 18 residues. V lost 0 bases to trimming and J lost 2 bases; unmatched junction nucleotides: 9. Germline CDR1 is SGHVS and CDR2 is FQNEAQ. As DNA, the CDR3 is TGTGCCAGCAGCTTAGCGGCCGGCGGGACAGGGCCCACAGATACGCAGTATTTT. Protein: CASSLAAGGTGPTDTQYF.

This chain connects TRBV3-1 (or the pseudogene TRBV3-2) to TRBJ2-5; D may be TRBD1 or TRBD2 (5 bases each). Trimming took off 4 bases at V and 1 base at J, with 13 bases between the two ends. Germline assignment: CDR1 LGHDT and CDR2 YNNKEL (reference sequence). CDR3 length: 15 amino acids. CDR3 sequence reads: CASSLSGASQETQYF. For the CDR3, the DNA is TGTGCCAGCAGCCTTTCCGGGGCCTCCCAAGAGACCCAGTACTTC.

V and J are TRBV19 and TRBJ1-1, with D unclear. Germline loops: CDR1 LNHDA, CDR2 SQIVND (reference sequence). This CDR3 contains 13 residues. V lost 5 bases and J lost 3, with 10 bases in between. The CDR3 DNA reads TGTGCCAGTAGTTTCATGTTCGACACTGAAGCTTTCTTT. This codes for CASSFMFDTEAFF. Filled out from reference TRBV19 and TRBJ1-1, the complete variable domain reads DGGITQSPKYLFRKEGQNVTLSCEQNLNHDAMYWYRQDPGQGLRLIYYSQIVNDFQKGDIAEGYSVSREKKESFPLTVTSAQKNPTAFYLCASSFMFDTEAFFGQGTRLTVV.

V is TRBV7-2 and J is TRBJ1-3; D perhaps matches TRBD1 (5 bases). The V end lost 5 bases, the J end lost 3 bases, and 14 bases lay between the germline ends. There are 15 residues in the CDR3. Germline CDR1 SGHTA, CDR2 FQGNSA. The CDR3 loop reads CASSAGLGHGNTIYF. CDR3 coding DNA: TGTGCCAGCAGCGCGGGTTTGGGGCATGGAAACACCATATATTTT.

This clone was counted only a few times. The chain couples TRBV7-2 to TRBJ1-6; no reliable D call. Germline V gene sequence: CDR1 SGHTA, CDR2 FQGNSA. The CDR3 has 13 amino acids. V lost 5 bases and J 7 bases, leaving 9 bases between the germline ends. Here the CDR3 reads CASSGSGNSPLHF. The CDR3 DNA is TGTGCCAGCAGCGGGTCCGGGAATTCACCCCTCCACTTT. The entire variable domain, with the rest obtained from reference TRBV7-2 and TRBJ1-6, is as follows: GAGVSQSPSNKVTEKGKDVELRCDPISGHTALYWYRQSLGQGLEFLIYFQGNSAPDKSGLPSDRFSAERTGGSVSTLTIQRTQQEDSAVYLCASSGSGNSPLHFGNGTRLTVT.

The chain uses TRBV21-1 and TRBJ2-1. TRBV21-1 is deemed a pseudogene. CDR3 length: 12 residues. The CDR3 loop reads CASSEACKGQFF. The CDR3 coding sequence is TGTGCCAGCAGCGAGGCGTGCAAGGGGCAGTTCTTC.

This clone has a single count. The DNA for the CDR3 is TGTGCCACCAGTGACGCCTTCCGCAATGAGCAGTTCTTC. It encodes CATSDAFRNEQFF. V and J are TRBV24-1 and TRBJ2-1; D is ambiguous. V lost 4 bases to trimming and J lost 6 bases, with 9 bases between them. CDR1 is KGHDR, CDR2 SFDVKD, per germline. The length of the CDR3 is 13 residues.

The CDR3 is CASRAAGNYGYTF. For the CDR3, the DNA is TGTGCCAGCAGAGCCGCTGGCAACTATGGCTACACCTTC. V usage is TRBV28 and J usage is TRBJ1-2; no firm D call. The CDR3 is 13 residues long. V was clipped by 6 bases and J by 2 bases, with 10 bases between them. Per germline, CDR1 MDHEN and CDR2 SYDVKM.

The chain couples TRBV10-3 to TRBJ1-2; D is possibly TRBD1 (5 bases). The V gene's germline CDR1 is ENHRY and CDR2 SYGVKD. Trimming pared 3 bases from V and 1 base from J, leaving 12 bases between. The CDR3 consists of 15 residues. The CDR3 sequence: CAISDRGGVNYGYTF. The CDR3 bases are TGTGCCATCAGTGATAGAGGAGGGGTTAACTATGGCTACACCTTC.

The chain employs TRBV12-3 or TRBV12-4 and TRBJ2-2; perhaps TRBD2 as D (6 bases). V was shortened by 6 bases and J by 11 bases, with 16 bases between the two germline ends. The length of the CDR3 is 13 residues. For the CDR3, the DNA is TGTGCCAGCAGGTTACCGGGGGTGGGAGAGCTGTTTTTT. Translation gives CASRLPGVGELFF.

The chain combines TRBV30 with TRBJ1-3; 8 bases agree with TRBD1. CDR3 length: 18 amino acids. Germline V gene data show CDR1 as GTSNPN and CDR2 as SVGIG (reference sequence). V lost 0 bases and J lost 0; bases outside the gene matches: 10. CDR3 DNA: TGTGCCTGGAGTGTACGGGACAGGACCCTTCTCTCTGGAAACACCATATATTTT. Translating gives CAWSVRDRTLLSGNTIYF.

V gene TRBV7-9 combines with J gene TRBJ1-2; D is perhaps TRBD1 (6 bases). Germline V CDR1 and CDR2: SEHNR, FQNEAQ (reference sequence). The V gene lost 1 base and the J gene lost 0 bases, with 18 bases spanning the gap. The CDR3 spans 18 residues. The CDR3 nucleotides are TGTGCCAGCAGCTTAGGACCGGCCGACAGGTATGCTAACTATGGCTACACCTTC. It encodes CASSLGPADRYANYGYTF.

V gene TRBV6-6 combines with J gene TRBJ2-7; weak D call: TRBD1 (5 bases). Trimming left V 6 bases short and J 2 bases short, with 17 bases between. The V gene's germline CDR1 is MNHNY and CDR2 SVGAGI (reference sequence). The CDR3 length is 15 residues. CDR3 in DNA: TGTGCCAGCAGAAGGGGCGGACAAGGACCCTACGAGCAGTACTTC. Translating it yields CASRRGGQGPYEQYF.

This clone has a handful of counts. This sequence joins TRBV6-6 and TRBJ1-1, with no clear D. Germline V lookup: CDR1 MNHNY, CDR2 SVGAGI (reference sequence). The V and J ends lost 7 bases and 2 bases respectively, with 5 bases between them. The CDR3 spans 11 residues. The CDR3 DNA sequence: TGTGCCAGCATCGCAAACACTGAAGCTTTCTTT. Protein: CASIANTEAFF.

The chain has TRBV5-1 and TRBJ2-2; weak D call: TRBD2 (5 bases). This CDR3 comprises 15 residues. V dropped 1 base and J dropped 2 bases, with 9 bases sitting between them. Germline V lookup: CDR1 SGHRS, CDR2 YFSETQ. In nucleotides, the CDR3 is TGCGCCAGCAGCTTGAGTACGGGAAACACCGGGGAGCTGTTTTTT. Translating gives CASSLSTGNTGELFF. The full variable domain, with the rest looked up from reference TRBV5-1 and TRBJ2-2, is KAGVTQTPRYLIKTRGQQVTLSCSPISGHRSVSWYQQTPGQGLQFLFEYFSETQRNKGNFPGRFSGRQFSNSRSEMNVSTLELGDSALYLCASSLSTGNTGELFFGEGSRLTVL.

The chain uses TRBV29-1 and TRBJ2-5; D perhaps matches TRBD1 (5 bases). The CDR3 loop spans 12 amino acids. V was pared by 4 bases and J by 1 base, with 7 bases between. Germline V gene lookup returns CDR1 SQVTM and CDR2 ANQGSEA. CDR3 residues: CSVGGAQETQYF. The CDR3 DNA sequence: TGCAGCGTTGGTGGGGCCCAAGAGACCCAGTACTTC.

The CDR3 bases are TGTGCCAGCAGCATGAAGTGTCCGCCTGCAGGGCGAAGGCAGCCCCAGCATTTT. Its protein is CASSMKCPPAGRRQPQHF. The chain employs TRBV21-1 and TRBJ1-5; the table names TRBD1, a call not compared with the DNA. TRBV21-1 is annotated as a pseudogene. This CDR3 is built from 18 residues.

This clone has a handful of counts. The V call is TRBV5-4, the J call TRBJ2-7; no clear D. Germline CDR1 SGHNT, CDR2 YYREEE (reference sequence). The germline V and J ends were trimmed by 0 bases and 4 bases, with 8 bases remaining between them. The CDR3 sequence is 13 residues long. The CDR3 is CASSLAGSYEQYF. The CDR3 DNA is TGTGCCAGCAGCTTGGCCGGTTCTTACGAGCAGTACTTC.

The V gene is TRBV10-3, the J gene TRBJ2-1; D might be TRBD1 (5 bases). The CDR3 spans 12 residues. Germline loops: CDR1 ENHRY, CDR2 SYGVKD. The germline V and J ends were trimmed by 0 bases and 9 bases, with 6 bases remaining between them. The CDR3 nucleotides are TGTGCCATCAGTGAGTCCCAGGGTGAGCAGTTCTTC. Translating it yields CAISESQGEQFF.

Turning to this clone: At one end the junction does not follow the germline gene, possibly because of a read error. The chain has TRBV20-1 and TRBJ2-3, with a possible D match to TRBD1 (6 bases). Germline V lookup: CDR1 DFQATT, CDR2 SNEGSKA (reference sequence). The CDR3 covers 10 residues. The CDR3 DNA reads as TGCAGTGCTAGAGATGATAGGGGGATTTTT. Protein: CSARDDRGIF.

The chain joins TRBV7-2 to TRBJ1-2; D is possibly TRBD1 (6 bases). V dropped 2 bases and J dropped 6 bases, with 13 bases sitting between them. Germline V gives CDR1 SGHTA, CDR2 FQGNSA. CDR3 size: 14 residues. The CDR3 nucleotides are TGTGCCAGCAGCTTACTACAGGGCGTAAATGGCTACACCTTC. This gives the protein CASSLLQGVNGYTF.